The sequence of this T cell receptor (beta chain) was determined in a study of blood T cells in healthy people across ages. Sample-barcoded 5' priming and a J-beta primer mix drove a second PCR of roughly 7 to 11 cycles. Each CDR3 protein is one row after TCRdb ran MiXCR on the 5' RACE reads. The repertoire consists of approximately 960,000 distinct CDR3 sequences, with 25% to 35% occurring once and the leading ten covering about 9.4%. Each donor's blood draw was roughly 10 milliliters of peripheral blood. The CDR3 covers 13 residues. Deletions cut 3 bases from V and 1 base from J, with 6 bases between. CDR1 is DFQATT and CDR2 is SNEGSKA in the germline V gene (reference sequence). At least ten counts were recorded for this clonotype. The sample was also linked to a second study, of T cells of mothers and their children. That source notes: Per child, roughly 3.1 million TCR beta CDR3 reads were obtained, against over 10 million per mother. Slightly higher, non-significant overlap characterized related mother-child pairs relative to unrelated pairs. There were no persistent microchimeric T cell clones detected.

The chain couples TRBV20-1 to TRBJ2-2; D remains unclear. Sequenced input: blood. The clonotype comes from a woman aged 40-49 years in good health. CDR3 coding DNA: TGCAGTGCTAGCCCCAGGAACACCGGGGAGCTGTTTTTT. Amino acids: CSASPRNTGELFF.